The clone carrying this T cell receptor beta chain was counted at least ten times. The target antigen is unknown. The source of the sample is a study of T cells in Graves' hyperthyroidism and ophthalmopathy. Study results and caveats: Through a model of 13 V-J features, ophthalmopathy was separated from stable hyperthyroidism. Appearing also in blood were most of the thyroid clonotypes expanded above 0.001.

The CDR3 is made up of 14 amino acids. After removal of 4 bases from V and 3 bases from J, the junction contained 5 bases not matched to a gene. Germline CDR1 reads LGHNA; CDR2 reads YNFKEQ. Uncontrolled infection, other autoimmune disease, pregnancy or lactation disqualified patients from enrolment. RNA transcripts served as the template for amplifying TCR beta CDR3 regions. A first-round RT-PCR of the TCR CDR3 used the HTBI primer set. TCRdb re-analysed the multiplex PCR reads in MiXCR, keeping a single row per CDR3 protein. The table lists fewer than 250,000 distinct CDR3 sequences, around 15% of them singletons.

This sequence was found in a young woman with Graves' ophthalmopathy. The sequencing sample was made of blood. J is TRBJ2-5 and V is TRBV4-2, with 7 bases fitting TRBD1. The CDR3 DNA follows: TGTGCCAGCAGCCTGGACAGGTTAGAAGAGACCCAGTACTTC. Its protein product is CASSLDRLEETQYF.